The clone carrying this T cell receptor beta chain has just a few counts. Using MiXCR, TCRdb reanalyzed the PCR reads. This table has tens of thousands of clones, roughly a sixth appearing once. The CDR3 consists of 14 residues. Germline loops: CDR1 MNHEY, CDR2 SMNVEV (reference sequence). The ends lost 1 base at V and 5 bases at J; junction bases unmatched: 1. This sample was included in a study of metastatic and nonmetastatic thyroid tumors. Nobody among the patients had been given any treatment before thyroid surgery. This clonotype originated in a female donor with papillary thyroid cancer or a benign thyroid nodule (not recorded which). Some clones in this sample may be carry-over from other donors' samples. The source material was blood. The chain links TRBV27 to TRBJ1-5; 8 nucleotides match TRBD1. CDR3 nucleotide sequence: TGTGCCAGCAGTTTATACAGGGGGGATCAGCCCCAGCATTTT. Translated, it gives CASSLYRGDQPQHF.